Following are 24 T cell receptor beta chains from one sample sequenced in a study of control samples from healthy donors and cancer patients. The table came from immunoSEQ multiplex PCR; TCRdb's copy has only in-frame clones and leaves some out. Seen here are roughly 99,000 clones, around 80% observed once, and the top ten hold 1.5% to 2%. Sequencing used blood. These receptor sequences come from a man aged 55 to 70 in good health.

This chain connects TRBV12-5 to TRBJ1-6; possibly TRBD1 for D (6 bases). Trimming shortened V by 5 bases and J by 10 bases, and 18 bases separated the two germline ends. CDR3 length: 15 residues. CDR1 and CDR2 (germline): LGHNT, FRNRAP. Written as DNA, the CDR3 is TGTGCTAGTGGTACAGGACAGACCCTTGGATCACCCCTCCACTTT. Translating gives CASGTGQTLGSPLHF.

The chain is built from TRBV21-1 and TRBJ1-1; no DNA check was done on the table's D call, TRBD1. TRBV21-1 is annotated as a pseudogene. CDR3 length: 17 residues. CDR3 residues: CASSNPRVRGSQTEAFF. For the CDR3, the DNA is TGTGCCAGCAGCAACCCCCGAGTAAGGGGGAGCCAGACTGAAGCTTTCTTT.

V is TRBV24-1 and J is TRBJ2-7, with no clear D. Germline lookup yields CDR1 KGHDR and CDR2 SFDVKD. Trimming took 5 bases from V and 2 from J, leaving 9 bases between them. The CDR3 runs to 13 residues. CDR3 residues: CATSVGGPYEQYF. DNA for the CDR3: TGTGCCACCAGTGTCGGTGGACCCTACGAGCAGTACTTC.

V and J are TRBV19 and TRBJ2-7, with D perhaps matching TRBD1 or TRBD2 (6 bases each). The V and J ends lost 5 bases and 4 bases respectively, with 15 bases between them. Germline V CDR1 and CDR2: LNHDA, SQIVND (reference sequence). CDR3 size: 14 residues. CDR3 in amino acids: CASSPGGGGYEQYF. DNA of the CDR3: TGTGCCAGTAGTCCTGGTGGAGGGGGGTACGAGCAGTACTTC. Variable domain in full (rest from reference TRBV19 and TRBJ2-7): DGGITQSPKYLFRKEGQNVTLSCEQNLNHDAMYWYRQDPGQGLRLIYYSQIVNDFQKGDIAEGYSVSREKKESFPLTVTSAQKNPTAFYLCASSPGGGGYEQYFGPGTRLTVT.

This chain joins TRBV2 and TRBJ2-7; a weak D match, TRBD1 (6 bases). The CDR3 sequence is 11 residues long. Trimming took off 5 bases at V and 7 bases at J, with 9 bases between the two ends. Germline V gene sequence: CDR1 SNHLY, CDR2 FYNNEI. CDR3 loop: CASSKQGEQYF. CDR3 nucleotide sequence: TGTGCCAGCAGTAAGCAGGGGGAGCAGTACTTC.

The chain joins TRBV18 to TRBJ2-3; D uncertain. This CDR3 is 12 amino acids long. Germline V lookup: CDR1 KGHSH, CDR2 LQKENI. With 3 bases removed from V and 1 base from J, the gap between germline ends came to 2 bases. CDR3 in amino acids: CASSPGTDTQYF. DNA for the CDR3: TGTGCCAGCTCACCGGGCACAGATACGCAGTATTTT.

The sample holds one count of this clone. The rearrangement joins TRBV25-1 to TRBJ1-1; possible D gene TRBD1, 5 bases. V lost 5 bases, J lost 8 bases, and 15 bases lay in between. CDR1 and CDR2 (germline): MGHDK, SYGVNS. The CDR3 runs 13 residues. The CDR3 region is CASSYRGYSEAFF. The CDR3 DNA reads as TGTGCCAGCAGTTACCGGGGCTACAGCGAAGCTTTCTTT.

The rearrangement joins TRBV24-1 to TRBJ2-7; 8 nucleotides agree with TRBD2. The CDR3 sequence is 13 residues long. J was trimmed by 4 bases and V by 10 bases; bases with no gene match: 8. CDR1 is KGHDR, CDR2 SFDVKD, per germline. CDR3 loop: CATSTSGTYEQYF. In DNA form, the CDR3 reads TGTGCCACTTCAACTAGCGGAACTTACGAGCAGTACTTC.

The chain employs TRBV5-4 and TRBJ2-1, with 12 bases lining up with TRBD1. This CDR3 is built from 14 residues. Germline trimming cut 4 bases from V and 7 bases from J; bases unmatched to any gene: 3. The V gene's germline CDR1 is SGHNT and CDR2 YYREEE (reference sequence). The CDR3 DNA follows: TGTGCCAGCAGCAGGGACAGGGGGCAGAATGAGCAGTTCTTC. This translates into CASSRDRGQNEQFF.

This clone was seen only once. The chain uses TRBV27 and TRBJ2-5; no reliable D call. The CDR3 runs to 14 residues. Germline CDR1 and CDR2: MNHEY and SMNVEV (reference sequence). V lost 6 bases and J 6 bases, leaving 17 bases between the germline ends. CDR3 sequence reads: CASSPQAPSQTQYF. Written as DNA, the CDR3 is TGTGCCAGCAGCCCCCAGGCCCCGTCACAGACCCAGTACTTC.

The chain links TRBV19 to TRBJ1-1, with unresolved D. With 6 bases removed from V and 5 bases from J, the gap between germline ends came to 10 bases. The CDR3 runs to 12 residues. CDR1 is LNHDA, CDR2 SQIVND, per germline (reference sequence). The DNA of the CDR3 is TGTGCCAGTAGCGAACGGAGGACTGAAGCTTTCTTT. Protein product: CASSERRTEAFF.

The V and J genes are TRBV27 and TRBJ2-3; 8 nucleotides agree with TRBD1. CDR1 and CDR2 from the germline V gene are MNHEY and SMNVEV (reference sequence). The CDR3 is made up of 15 amino acids. The J segment lost 5 bases and the V segment lost 3 bases, leaving 7 bases of the junction unmatched. CDR3 nucleotides: TGTGCCAGCAGTTTCTCAGGGGGCTATGGAGATACGCAGTATTTT. It translates to CASSFSGGYGDTQYF.

This clone has a handful of counts. The chain employs TRBV7-2 and TRBJ2-2; D gene ambiguous. The CDR3 loop spans 12 amino acids. The V end was cut by 1 base, the J end by 8 bases, with 5 bases between. The germline gives CDR1 SGHTA, CDR2 FQGNSA. The CDR3, as DNA: TGTGCCAGCAGCTTAGACGTGGGGGAGCTGTTTTTT. Its protein product is CASSLDVGELFF.

The chain joins TRBV7-9 to TRBJ2-4, with D tentatively TRBD2 (7 bases). V was shortened by 5 bases and J by 1 base, with 18 bases between the two germline ends. This CDR3 comprises 17 residues. The germline V gene has CDR1 SEHNR and CDR2 FQNEAQ (reference sequence). In DNA, the CDR3 is TGTGCCAGCAGCCGGAGGGGGGGAGTCCTTGCCAAAAACATTCAGTACTTC. It is translated as CASSRRGGVLAKNIQYF.

This chain uses TRBV6-4 with TRBJ2-3; tentative D call: TRBD2 (6 bases). The CDR3 length is 14 residues. Looked up from germline, CDR1 is MRHNA and CDR2 is SNTAGT. Trimming cost V 6 bases and J 1 base, with 11 bases left between them. This CDR3 is CASSTGGGTDTQYF. The CDR3 DNA is TGTGCCAGCAGCACGGGCGGGGGCACAGATACGCAGTATTTT.

The table lists this clone with a few counts. The V call is TRBV10-3, the J call TRBJ2-7; TRBD1 might be the D (5 bases). Germline V gene data show CDR1 as ENHRY and CDR2 as SYGVKD. The CDR3 has 14 residues. The V end was cut by 7 bases, the J end by 0 bases, with 13 bases between. The chain's CDR3 is CAIMEQENSYEQYF. The CDR3 DNA is TGTGCCATCATGGAACAGGAGAACTCCTACGAGCAGTACTTC.

The V call is TRBV6-5, the J call TRBJ2-2; D is unresolved. The CDR3 contains 11 residues. CDR1 is MNHEY and CDR2 is SVGAGI in the germline V gene. The V end lost 1 base, the J end lost 7 bases, and 1 base lay between the germline ends. CDR3: CASSYYGELFF. The CDR3 DNA reads as TGTGCCAGCAGTTACTACGGGGAGCTGTTTTTT.

The chain combines TRBV6-5 with TRBJ1-2; no reliable D call. The CDR3 consists of 14 residues. The V end was cut by 2 bases, the J end by 4 bases, with 11 bases between. Germline V lookup: CDR1 MNHEY, CDR2 SVGAGI. The CDR3 region is CASSYRFSSYGYTF. For the CDR3, the DNA is TGTGCCAGCAGTTACCGGTTTTCGAGCTATGGCTACACCTTC.

This clone has a handful of counts. The chain has TRBV12-3 or TRBV12-4 and TRBJ1-2; 11 nucleotides agree with TRBD1. Losses at the gene ends were 6 bases for V and 13 bases for J; bases not matched to a gene: 10. The CDR3 has 13 amino acids. The DNA for the CDR3 is TGTGCCAGCAGCCAGAACGGACAGGGGGCTTGCACCTTC. It yields the protein CASSQNGQGACTF.

The chain links TRBV30 to TRBJ1-2; D gene uncertain. Per germline, CDR1 GTSNPN and CDR2 SVGIG (reference sequence). Between the trimmed V and J ends, which lost 2 bases and 8 bases, there was a span of 9 bases. The CDR3 is 11 amino acids. CDR3 sequence (DNA): TGTGCCTGGAGTCTCCAGGTGGGCTACACCTTC. Residues: CAWSLQVGYTF.

The rearrangement links TRBV5-3 to TRBJ1-6; D unresolved. TRBV5-3 has ORF status, its function being uncertain. V was pared by 8 bases and J by 9 bases, with 15 bases between. The CDR3 loop spans 13 amino acids. CDR3 region: CASPRGLCSPLHF. In DNA, the CDR3 is TGTGCCAGTCCCCGGGGTTTATGTTCACCCCTCCACTTT.

This sequence joins TRBV27 and TRBJ2-7, with TRBD1 as a possible D gene (5 bases). Germline assignment: CDR1 MNHEY and CDR2 SMNVEV (reference sequence). The CDR3 spans 15 residues. Trimming cost V 0 bases and J 5 bases, with 14 bases left between them. Written as DNA, the CDR3 is TGTGCCAGCAGTTTATCAGGGGCGATCGTGAACGAGCAGTACTTC. Protein: CASSLSGAIVNEQYF.

This chain links TRBV28 with TRBJ1-5; 8 positions match TRBD1. CDR3 length: 16 residues. Germline CDR1 reads MDHEN; CDR2 reads SYDVKM. V gave up 6 bases and J gave up 4 bases; unmatched junction bases: 11. CDR3 amino acids: CASRITGQGQNQPQHF. CDR3 bases: TGTGCCAGCAGGATAACAGGACAGGGACAGAATCAGCCCCAGCATTTT.

This clone appeared once. The J gene is TRBJ2-3, the V gene TRBV10-3; D ambiguous. Germline loops: CDR1 ENHRY, CDR2 SYGVKD. V lost 11 bases and J 0 bases, leaving 24 bases between the germline ends. The CDR3 spans 17 residues. CDR3: CAVTTRREPSSTDTQYF. DNA for the CDR3: TGTGCCGTCACAACACGGCGTGAGCCTTCTAGCACAGATACGCAGTATTTT.